This paragraph covers one T cell receptor beta chain sequence. Authors' analysis steps: Amplification of reference gene primers provided the estimated nucleated cell counts. The assay was immunoSEQ multiplex PCR, and TCRdb's table has in-frame clones only and misses some. The DNA was the basis for D and trimming; V, J and clone size are from that table. The sample records about 210,000 clones, roughly 82% being singletons. The data originate from a study of blood T cell repertoires in COVID-19. Trimming stripped 0 bases from V and 5 bases from J, with 13 bases between. This CDR3 has 15 amino acids. Looked up from germline, CDR1 is SGHAT and CDR2 is FQNNGV.

The chain links TRBV11-2 to TRBJ1-1, with a tentative D call TRBD1 (5 bases). This clonotype originated in a man aged 45-65 years with active or convalescent COVID-19. Material: peripheral blood. In nucleotides, the CDR3 is TGTGCCAGCAGCTTAGATCGGAGGGGAGGGACTGAAGCTTTCTTT. Amino acids: CASSLDRRGGTEAFF.